This TCR beta chain was sequenced during a study of post-analysis software for immune sequencing data. Study-level points and caveats: Comparison of patients with controls showed five TRBV segments more frequent in patients, TRBV5-6, TRBV5-1 and TRBV20-1 among them. Samples from one preparation batch, clustered by F measure, grouped strongly together.

Prepared libraries of TCR beta cDNA carried unique molecular identifiers. TCRdb re-called the PCR reads with MiXCR, one entry per CDR3 protein. The sample carries approximately 690,000 distinct CDR3 sequences, 59% recorded once. Note on this clonotype: Its specificity is not known.

V lost 4 bases, J lost 0 bases, and 23 bases lay in between. This CDR3 contains 19 residues. Germline V gene sequence: CDR1 SGHTA, CDR2 FQGNSA. The sequence came from a girl aged 2 to 9 with multiple sclerosis. The rearrangement uses TRBV7-2 and TRBJ2-3; D possibly uses TRBD1 or TRBD2 (5 bases each). The material sequenced was blood. CDR3 amino acids: CASSYQFPGTPASTDTQYF. The CDR3 DNA reads as TGTGCCAGCAGCTACCAATTCCCCGGGACGCCCGCTAGCACAGATACGCAGTATTTT.